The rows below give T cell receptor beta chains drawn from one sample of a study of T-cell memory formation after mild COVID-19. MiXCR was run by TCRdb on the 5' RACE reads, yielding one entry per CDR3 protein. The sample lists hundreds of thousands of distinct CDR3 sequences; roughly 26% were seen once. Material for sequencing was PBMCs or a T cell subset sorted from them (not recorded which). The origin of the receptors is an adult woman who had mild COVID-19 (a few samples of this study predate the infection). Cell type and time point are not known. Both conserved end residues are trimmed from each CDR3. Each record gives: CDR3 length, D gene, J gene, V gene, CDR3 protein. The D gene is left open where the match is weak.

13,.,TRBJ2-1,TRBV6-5,ASSYSGGPYNEQF
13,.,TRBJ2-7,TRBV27,ASSLRAGVLYEQY
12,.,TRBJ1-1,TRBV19,ATSGHFSNTEAF
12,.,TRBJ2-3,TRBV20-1,SAATTHLTDTQY
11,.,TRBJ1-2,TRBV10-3,AITSDKTYGYT
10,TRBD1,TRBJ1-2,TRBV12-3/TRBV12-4,ASSGQGPGYT
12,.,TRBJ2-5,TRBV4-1,ASSPRDIGETQY
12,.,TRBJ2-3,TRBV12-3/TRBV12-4,ASSFVDFTDTQY
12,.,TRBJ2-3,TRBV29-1,SAGRDGGTDTQY
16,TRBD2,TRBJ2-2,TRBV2,ASIRNTGLAANTGELF
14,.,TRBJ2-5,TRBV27,ASSSAPGLLQETQY
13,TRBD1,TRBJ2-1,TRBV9,ASTLTGTGVNEQF
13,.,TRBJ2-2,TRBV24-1,ATSDRTEPTGELF
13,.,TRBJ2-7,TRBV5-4,ASSSPGRLSYEQY
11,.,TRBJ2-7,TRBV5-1,ASSSTSGAQQY
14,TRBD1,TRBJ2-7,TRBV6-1,ASSPSRDRGMYGQY
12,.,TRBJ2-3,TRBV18,ASSRARSTDTQY
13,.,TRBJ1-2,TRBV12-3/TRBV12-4,ASTQKTGGLSGYT
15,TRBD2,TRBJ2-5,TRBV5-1,ASSPGLAGGPEETQY
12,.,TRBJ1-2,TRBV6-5,ASSYGATNYGYT
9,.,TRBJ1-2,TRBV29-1,SVDSDYGYT
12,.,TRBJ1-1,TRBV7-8,ASSFGTKNTEAF
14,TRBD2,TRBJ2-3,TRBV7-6,ASSLGPSGNTDTQY
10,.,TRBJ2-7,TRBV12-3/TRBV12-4,ASSLEGIEQY
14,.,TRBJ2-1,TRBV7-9,ASSLFGERNTNEQF
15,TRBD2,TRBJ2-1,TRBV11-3,ASSLESSGNPYYEQF
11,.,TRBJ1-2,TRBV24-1,ATSDQRVSGYT
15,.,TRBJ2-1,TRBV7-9,ASSPTRDGSSYNEQF
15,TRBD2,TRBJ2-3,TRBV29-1,SVERGPGTSGTDTQY
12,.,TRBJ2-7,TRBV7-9,ASSAPEGPVEQY
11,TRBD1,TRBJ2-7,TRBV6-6,ASSTGTVYEQY
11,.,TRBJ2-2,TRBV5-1,SSSLSGTGELF
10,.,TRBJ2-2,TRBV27,ASSALTGELF
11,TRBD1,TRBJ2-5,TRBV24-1,ATSTGVGETQY
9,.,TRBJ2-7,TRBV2,ASSAGFEQY
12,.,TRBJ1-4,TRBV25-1,ASSESGGFEKLF
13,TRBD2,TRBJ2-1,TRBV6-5,ASSLTSGRFNEQF
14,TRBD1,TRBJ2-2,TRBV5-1,ASMSGGAGYTGELF
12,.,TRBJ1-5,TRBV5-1,ASSLDGSNQPQH
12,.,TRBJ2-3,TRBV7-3,ASSHRSLSDTQY
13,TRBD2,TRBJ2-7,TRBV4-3,ASSQDASGYYEQY
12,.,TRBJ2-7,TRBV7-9,ASSLSDSAYEQY
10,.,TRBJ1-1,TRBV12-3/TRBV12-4,ASSITGFEAF
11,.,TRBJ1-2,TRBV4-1,ASTETLGYGYT
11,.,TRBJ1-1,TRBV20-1,SAPNPEDTEAF
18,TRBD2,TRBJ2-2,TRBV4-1,ASSQVLGLAGVANTGELF
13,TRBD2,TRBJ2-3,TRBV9,ASSVAVAGVDTQY
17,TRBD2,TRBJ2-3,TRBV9,ASSERSGLADPSTDTQY
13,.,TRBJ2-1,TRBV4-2,ASSQGDGSDNEQF
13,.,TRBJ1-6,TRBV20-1,SANQLGQENSPLH
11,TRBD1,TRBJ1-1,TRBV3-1,ASRHRGGTEAF
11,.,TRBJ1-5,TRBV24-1,ATSDPRGGPQH
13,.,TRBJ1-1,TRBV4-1,ASSLMAQENTEAF